Listed below are T cell receptor beta chains from one sample, sequenced in a study of blood T cell repertoires in COVID-19. The repertoire was sequenced with immunoSEQ multiplex PCR; TCRdb's copy has only in-frame clones and lacks some. The sample has 350,000 to 450,000 clones; about 87% are singletons. Sequencing input: peripheral blood. Receptors were obtained from a human donor in a cohort sampled during active COVID-19. The CDR3 runs from the conserved cysteine through the conserved F or W. The D gene is left open where the match is weak. Some rows have no size entry. The others give once, few or many, or a class for an expanded clone.

cdr3_nt cdr3_aa d_call j_call v_call clone_size
TGTGCCAGCAGCTTGGTCGGGGTTACTGAAGCTTTCTTT CASSLVGVTEAFF . TRBJ1-1 TRBV5-4 .
TGCGCCAGCAGCCCTACCCCCGGACAGGAGCTCTCTGGAAACACCATATATTTT CASSPTPGQELSGNTIYF TRBD1 TRBJ1-3 TRBV5-1 .
TGTGCCATCAGTGAGCAGGGTGTTCCTGGAAACACCATATATTTT CAISEQGVPGNTIYF . TRBJ1-3 TRBV10-3 .
TGTGCCAGCAGCTCCACTACGCAGGGGGCGGGCACTGAAGCTTTCTTT CASSSTTQGAGTEAFF TRBD1 TRBJ1-1 TRBV7-9 once
TGTGCCAGCAGCGTAGCGACTAGCGGGACCGGGGAGCTGTTTTTT CASSVATSGTGELFF TRBD2 TRBJ2-2 TRBV9 .
TGTGCCAGTAGTATAACCAGGGCACGGGACGAGCAGTACTTC CASSITRARDEQYF . TRBJ2-7 TRBV19 .
TGTGCCAGCAGTTCAAGAGGCGAGACCCAGTACTTC CASSSRGETQYF . TRBJ2-5 TRBV27 .
TGTGCCAGCAGTTTATATACAGGGTGGGATGAGGCACCCCTCCACTTT CASSLYTGWDEAPLHF . TRBJ1-6 TRBV28 .
TGTGCCAGCAGCGTATCAGGCCCTGGGGCCAACGTCCTGACTTTC CASSVSGPGANVLTF . TRBJ2-6 TRBV9 .
TGTGCCAGCAGTTCCCCAGGGGGCGGTGAGCAGTTCTTC CASSSPGGGEQFF TRBD1 TRBJ2-1 TRBV12-3/TRBV12-4 .
TGTGCCATCAGTGAGTTTGTAGCGGAACTCTACAATGAGCAGTTCTTC CAISEFVAELYNEQFF . TRBJ2-1 TRBV10-3 .
TGTGCCAGCAGCCCCGGACAGATTGGGAATTCACCCCTCCACTTT CASSPGQIGNSPLHF . TRBJ1-6 TRBV9 few
TGTGCCAGCAGCCCAACACAGGGTGTTGCTGAAGCTTTCTTT CASSPTQGVAEAFF . TRBJ1-1 TRBV7-2 .
TGTGCCAGCAGTACACTAGCGGGAGGTTTAAGAGATACGCAGTATTTT CASSTLAGGLRDTQYF TRBD2 TRBJ2-3 TRBV27 .